This TCR beta chain was documented in a study of blood T cells in healthy people across ages. V was pared by 4 bases and J by 2 bases, with 13 bases between. The CDR3 contains 14 residues. Per the germline V gene, CDR1 is SGDLS and CDR2 is YYNGEE. A J-beta primer mix and a sample-barcoded 5' primer were used in a second PCR of about 7 to 12 cycles. TCRdb itself ran the 5' RACE reads through MiXCR, one entry per CDR3 protein. This table has about a million distinct CDR3 sequences, 51% appearing once. The authors extracted at least 6 micrograms of total RNA per sample. Study-wide results and limits: Naive CD4+ cell counts and diversity both ran higher in long-lived than in aged donors. Unsorted PBMCs blocked a conclusive comparison of naive and antigen-experienced cells. It was found that TCR beta diversity correlated strongly with the percentage of naive T cells.

With respect to this clonotype: Its matching antigen is unknown.

Sequenced: blood. The receptor's source is a woman aged 55-70 years in good health. This chain links TRBV9 with TRBJ2-7; no definite D call. The CDR3, as DNA: TGTGCCAGCAGCCCCACGGACGTCCCCTACGAGCAGTACTTC. Translating it yields CASSPTDVPYEQYF.